The T cell receptor beta chain under discussion was sequenced for a study of blood T cell repertoires in COVID-19. Sequenced by immunoSEQ multiplex PCR; TCRdb stores in-frame clones only, minus some. The sample has about 87,000 clones; around 85% are singletons. Seattle cases were enrolled at active infection and followed longitudinally. This TCR was recovered from a woman aged 80 or older with COVID-19, enrolled during active disease. Material: peripheral blood.

The CDR3 sequence: CASSQDRGMNYGYTF. The CDR3, as DNA: TGTGCCAGTAGCCAAGACAGGGGTATGAACTATGGCTACACCTTC. This chain uses TRBV19 with TRBJ1-2; 8 bases fit TRBD1. V lost 6 bases and J lost 2; bases outside the gene matches: 8. The CDR3 is 15 residues long. Germline lookup yields CDR1 LNHDA and CDR2 SQIVND (reference sequence).